This T cell receptor beta chain was identified during a study of blood T cell repertoires in COVID-19. Study-wide background: There were acute and convalescent COVID-19 samples, and they came from the United States, Italy and Spain. PBMCs, B-cell-depleted T cells, or T cells were the source of the cDNA or gDNA that made up the material.

Germline values: CDR1 LNHNV, CDR2 YYDKDF (reference sequence). Trimming took off 1 base at V and 5 bases at J, with 9 bases between the two ends. This CDR3 has 14 amino acids. Authors' data handling: Estimation of nucleated cell counts was performed using reference gene primer amplification. Repertoires were generated with immunoSEQ multiplex PCR, while TCRdb's copy carries only in-frame clones and drops some. D and trimming come from the DNA, and the V and J calls and clone size come from that table. Altogether around 310,000 clones are present, roughly 90% being singletons, with the ten largest covering around an eighth.

The origin of this receptor is a woman aged 55-69 years with acute or convalescent COVID-19. The chain joins TRBV15 to TRBJ1-5; D is perhaps TRBD1 (5 bases). Material: peripheral blood. CDR3 nucleotides: TGTGCCACCAGCAGAGGCGGAGGGGATCAGCCCCAGCATTTT. Protein: CATSRGGGDQPQHF.